This T cell receptor beta chain was retrieved from a study of T cell responses to AZD1222 COVID-19 vaccine. CDR1 and CDR2 from the germline V gene are SGHRS and YFSETQ. The CDR3 consists of 13 residues. V shed 5 bases and J shed 5 bases, with 13 bases lying between them. Study findings and constraints: White British donors predominated, females outnumbered males, and clonal diversity was possibly underestimated.

Libraries were prepared by immunoSEQ multiplex PCR; TCRdb keeps only in-frame clonotypes and omits some of them. Of 150,000 or so clones in the sample, around 93% were seen once. Details on this clone: Its cognate antigen is unknown.

This receptor was obtained from an adult who received the AZD1222 COVID-19 vaccine. The sample here was peripheral blood, taken 28 days after the second AZD1222 dose. The chain couples TRBV5-1 to TRBJ1-2, with D possibly TRBD1 on 6 matching bases. DNA for the CDR3: TGCGCCAGCAGTAGGGGGACCCCATATGGCTACACCTTC. It encodes CASSRGTPYGYTF.